Below, 3 T cell receptor beta chains from the same sample are listed, as sequenced in a study of identical twins. MiXCR, run by TCRdb on the 5' RACE reads, gives a single entry per CDR3 protein. Of roughly 480,000 distinct CDR3 sequences listed, approximately 25% are singletons. This sample also belongs to another study, concerning T cells expressing NK-cell markers.

The sample taken for sequencing was CD4+ T cells sorted from blood. Receptor source: a woman aged 18-35 years in good health.

The CDR3 DNA reads TGTGCCAGCAGCGCAAGCGGGGGTGTGGTGACCGGGGAGCTGTTTTTT. Encoded protein: CASSASGGVVTGELFF. The chain has TRBV9 and TRBJ2-2; 8 bases align to TRBD2. V lost 3 bases to trimming and J lost 5 bases; unmatched junction nucleotides: 9. Germline V gene data show CDR1 as SGDLS and CDR2 as YYNGEE. The CDR3 runs 16 residues.

The V call is TRBV4-1, the J call TRBJ2-1, with 7 bases matching TRBD2. V was pared by 1 base and J by 8 bases, with 14 bases of the junction left unmatched. The CDR3 runs 17 residues. Germline lookup yields CDR1 MGHRA and CDR2 YSYEKL. The CDR3 region has the DNA TGCGCCAGCAGCCAAGTACAGACTAGCCCCAGCACCTATGAGCAGTTCTTC. This translates into CASSQVQTSPSTYEQFF.

A few counts support this clonotype. This rearrangement joins TRBV6-1 to TRBJ1-2, with 9 bases aligning to TRBD1. CDR1 and CDR2 (germline): MNHNS, SASEGT. The CDR3 length is 13 residues. V lost 8 bases, J lost 8 bases, and 9 bases stayed unmatched. CDR3 amino acids: CASFTGGARGYTF. The CDR3 DNA follows: TGTGCCAGCTTCACAGGGGGCGCGCGGGGCTACACCTTC.